The sequence of this T cell receptor (beta chain) was determined in a study of cytotoxic CD8 clonotypes in ibrutinib-treated CLL. Background on the study: On average, more than 90,000 productive rearrangements and 200,000 to 300,000 productive templates per sample.

The table came from immunoSEQ multiplex PCR; TCRdb's copy has only in-frame clones and leaves some out. The sample has 300,000 to 400,000 clones, roughly 71% seen once. Germline V gene sequence: CDR1 LGHNA, CDR2 YSLEER. V was clipped by 0 bases and J by 0 bases, with 11 bases between them. The CDR3 runs to 17 residues. This sample comprised PBMCs, obtained after 36 months of ibrutinib treatment. The chain recombines TRBV4-3 with TRBJ1-4; D not resolved. The origin of this receptor is a human donor with chronic lymphocytic leukemia. DNA of the CDR3: TGCGCCAGCAGCCAAGATATGAAGTGGCCAACTAATGAAAAACTGTTTTTT. Its translation: CASSQDMKWPTNEKLFF.